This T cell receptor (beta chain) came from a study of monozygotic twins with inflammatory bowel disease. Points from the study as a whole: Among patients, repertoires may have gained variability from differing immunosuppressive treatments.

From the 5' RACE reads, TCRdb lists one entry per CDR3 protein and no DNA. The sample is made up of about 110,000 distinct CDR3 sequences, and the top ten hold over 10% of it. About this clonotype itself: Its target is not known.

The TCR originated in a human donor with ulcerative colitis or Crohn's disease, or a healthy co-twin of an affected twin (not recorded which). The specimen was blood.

CDR3 in amino acids: CASSPTSSGTDTQYF. The V and J genes are TRBV7-2 and TRBJ2-3; TCRdb calls TRBD2, which cannot be checked without DNA. Germline loops: CDR1 SGHTA, CDR2 FQGNSA. CDR3 size: 15 residues.